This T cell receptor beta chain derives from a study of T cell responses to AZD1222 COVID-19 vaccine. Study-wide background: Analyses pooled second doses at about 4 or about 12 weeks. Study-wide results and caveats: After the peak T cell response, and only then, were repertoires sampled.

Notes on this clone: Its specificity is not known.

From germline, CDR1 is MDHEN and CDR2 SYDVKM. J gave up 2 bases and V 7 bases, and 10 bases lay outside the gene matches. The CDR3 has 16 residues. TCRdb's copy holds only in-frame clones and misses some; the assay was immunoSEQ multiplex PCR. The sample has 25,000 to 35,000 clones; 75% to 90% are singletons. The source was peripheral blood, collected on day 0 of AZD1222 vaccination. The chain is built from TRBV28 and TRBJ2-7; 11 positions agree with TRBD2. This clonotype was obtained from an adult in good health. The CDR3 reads CASKDSGTSGAYEQYF. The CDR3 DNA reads TGTGCCAGCAAAGACTCCGGGACTAGCGGCGCCTACGAGCAGTACTTC. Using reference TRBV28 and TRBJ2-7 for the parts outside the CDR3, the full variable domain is DVKVTQSSRYLVKRTGEKVFLECVQDMDHENMFWYRQDPGLGLRLIYFSYDVKMKEKGDIPEGYSVSREKKERFSLILESASTNQTSMYLCASKDSGTSGAYEQYFGPGTRLTVT.